A single sample is the source of the 17 T cell receptor beta chains below, sequenced in a study of shared T cell receptors in the human thymus. Measured with immunoSEQ multiplex PCR; TCRdb has only the in-frame clones, and not every one. The table includes 650,000 to 950,000 clones, approximately 85% detected once. These records were also assigned to another study, of human thymus T cells.

The sample taken for sequencing was thymocytes. The receptors come from a girl less than two years old with a congenital heart defect.

V and J are TRBV14 and TRBJ1-2; no definite D call. Germline loops: CDR1 SGHDN, CDR2 FVKESK. The V end lost 4 bases, the J end lost 3 bases, and 9 bases lay between the germline ends. The CDR3 runs 13 residues. CDR3 DNA sequence: TGTGCCAGCAGCCGGAAGAGGGACTATGGCTACACCTTC. Translated: CASSRKRDYGYTF.

The V call is TRBV4-2, the J call TRBJ2-1, with D possibly matching TRBD1 (6 bases). The V and J ends lost 1 base and 8 bases respectively, with 15 bases between them. The CDR3 is 15 residues long. Germline CDR1 LGHNA, CDR2 YNFKEQ. The CDR3 nucleotides read TGTGCCAGCAGCCAAGCGCAGGGGTTGCACGATGAGCAGTTCTTC. Protein sequence: CASSQAQGLHDEQFF.

V and J are TRBV7-9 and TRBJ1-5, with a tentative D call TRBD1 (5 bases). The CDR3 loop spans 13 amino acids. V shed 2 bases and J shed 8 bases, with 10 bases lying between them. Germline CDR1 SEHNR, CDR2 FQNEAQ (reference sequence). The CDR3 loop reads CASSLRGKEPQHF. The CDR3 DNA reads as TGTGCCAGCAGCTTAAGGGGTAAGGAGCCCCAGCATTTT.

V gene TRBV4-1 combines with J gene TRBJ2-7; D unclear. Germline lookup yields CDR1 MGHRA and CDR2 YSYEKL. V dropped 2 bases and J dropped 3 bases, with 14 bases sitting between them. The CDR3 is 15 residues long. The CDR3 spells CASSQNCGQYYEQYF. The CDR3 coding sequence is TGCGCCAGCAGCCAAAATTGTGGGCAGTACTACGAGCAGTACTTC.

The rearrangement uses TRBV7-2 and TRBJ2-7; 10 bases agree with TRBD2. Per germline, CDR1 SGHTA and CDR2 FQGNSA. The V segment lost 5 bases and the J segment 0 bases; nucleotides outside the gene matches: 10. This CDR3 is 17 amino acids long. In DNA form, the CDR3 reads TGTGCCAGCAGCCCTGATCTAGCGGGGGATCTCTCCTACGAGCAGTACTTC. This encodes CASSPDLAGDLSYEQYF.

This chain joins TRBV6-5 and TRBJ2-1; D may be TRBD1 (6 bases). The CDR3 loop spans 12 amino acids. Germline-derived CDR1 and CDR2 are MNHEY and SVGAGI. V lost 5 bases, J lost 5 bases, and 7 bases lay in between. The CDR3 reads CASSRTDNEQFF. Written as DNA, the CDR3 is TGTGCCAGCAGTAGGACAGACAATGAGCAGTTCTTC.

V and J are TRBV4-3 and TRBJ1-4; D remains ambiguous. CDR1 is LGHNA, CDR2 YSLEER, per germline. The CDR3 runs to 19 residues. Trimming took off 3 bases at V and 2 bases at J, with 22 bases between the two ends. The CDR3 nucleotides read TGCGCCAGCAGCCACCGGAGGGAGGGTGGAATTACTACTAATGAAAAACTGTTTTTT. Its translation is CASSHRREGGITTNEKLFF.

The chain employs TRBV28 and TRBJ2-1, with 8 bases matching TRBD2. Germline-derived CDR1 and CDR2 are MDHEN and SYDVKM. The CDR3 loop spans 14 amino acids. V was pared by 6 bases and J by 7 bases, with 8 bases of the junction left unmatched. As DNA, the CDR3 is TGTGCCAGCAGACGGGGGGGCCTATTTAATGAGCAGTTCTTC. It codes for CASRRGGLFNEQFF. The full variable domain, with the rest looked up from reference TRBV28 and TRBJ2-1, is DVKVTQSSRYLVKRTGEKVFLECVQDMDHENMFWYRQDPGLGLRLIYFSYDVKMKEKGDIPEGYSVSREKKERFSLILESASTNQTSMYLCASRRGGLFNEQFFGPGTRLTVL.

The chain combines TRBV27 with TRBJ2-3; D possibly corresponds to TRBD2 (5 bases). CDR3 length: 12 amino acids. The V gene lost 3 bases and the J gene lost 5 bases, with 6 bases spanning the gap. The germline gives CDR1 MNHEY, CDR2 SMNVEV (reference sequence). The chain's CDR3 is CASSFGGDTQYF. CDR3 nucleotides: TGTGCCAGCAGTTTCGGAGGAGATACGCAGTATTTT.

The sample holds a few counts of this clone. The chain links TRBV7-3 to TRBJ1-2; D uncertain. Trimming shortened V by 0 bases and J by 2 bases, and 25 bases separated the two germline ends. This CDR3 contains 20 residues. Per germline, CDR1 SGHTA and CDR2 FQGTGA. The CDR3 region has the DNA TGTGCCAGCAGCTTAACCCGGTCGGGATCCGGCTGGATCATAAACTATGGCTACACCTTC. Its protein product is CASSLTRSGSGWIINYGYTF. The variable domain in full, with the rest retrieved from reference TRBV7-3 and TRBJ1-2, is GAGVSQTPSNKVTEKGKYVELRCDPISGHTALYWYRQSLGQGPEFLIYFQGTGAADDSGLPNDRFFAVRPEGSVSTLKIQRTERGDSAVYLCASSLTRSGSGWIINYGYTFGSGTRLTVV.

The chain carries TRBV5-8 and TRBJ1-1, with D possibly being TRBD1 (6 bases). The germline V gene encodes CDR1 SGHTS and CDR2 YDEGEE. The CDR3 sequence is 11 residues long. The V end was cut by 2 bases, the J end by 8 bases, with 7 bases between. The CDR3 is CASSFGQEAFF. CDR3 in DNA: TGTGCCAGCAGCTTTGGACAGGAAGCTTTCTTT.

The V and J genes are TRBV6-5 and TRBJ2-7; D is perhaps TRBD1 (6 bases). CDR3 length: 14 residues. Germline CDR1 and CDR2: MNHEY and SVGAGI. Trimming cost V 1 base and J 6 bases, with 13 bases left between them. The CDR3 DNA follows: TGTGCCAGCAGTTACTTCCGGACAGAGGCCGAGCAGTACTTC. It specifies CASSYFRTEAEQYF.

CDR3 in amino acids: CASSQDRSTSSYEQYF. CDR3 bases: TGCGCCAGCAGCCAAGATCGATCCACGAGCTCCTACGAGCAGTACTTC. This chain connects TRBV4-1 to TRBJ2-7; no reliable D call. Germline CDR1 and CDR2: MGHRA and YSYEKL. This CDR3 spans 16 amino acids. Trimming pared 0 bases from V and 0 bases from J, leaving 12 bases between.

The chain links TRBV5-1 to TRBJ1-1, with D possibly being TRBD1 (6 bases). The CDR3 spans 17 residues. Germline loops: CDR1 SGHRS, CDR2 YFSETQ. V lost 3 bases to trimming and J lost 0 bases, with 18 bases between them. CDR3 in DNA: TGCGCCAGCAGCTGCTTTGCGGGGGGGCCACTGAACACTGAAGCTTTCTTT. This gives the protein CASSCFAGGPLNTEAFF.

The sample holds one count of this clone. This sequence joins TRBV15 and TRBJ1-1; possibly TRBD1 for D (6 bases). V was trimmed by 0 bases and J by 5 bases, leaving 10 bases between them. The CDR3 has 14 amino acids. CDR1 is LNHNV, CDR2 YYDKDF, per germline (reference sequence). CDR3 in DNA: TGTGCCACCAGCAGAGATCGCAGGGGAACTGAAGCTTTCTTT. This codes for CATSRDRRGTEAFF.

This chain uses TRBV27 with TRBJ2-5; 7 bases are shared with TRBD2. The J call is in doubt because the DNA end fits TRBJ2-7 better. Germline-derived CDR1 and CDR2 are MNHEY and SMNVEV (reference sequence). The CDR3 loop spans 14 amino acids. CDR3 bases: TGTGCCAGCAGTTTCGGGGGGAACTCCTACGAGCAGTACTTC. Its protein is CASSFGGNSYEQYF.

CDR3 DNA: TGTGCCAGCAGGGCGGGCGGGGTCGGATACGAGCAGTACTTC. It codes for CASRAGGVGYEQYF. The genes are TRBV6-5 and TRBJ2-7; D possibly corresponds to TRBD2 (6 bases). The germline V gene encodes CDR1 MNHEY and CDR2 SVGAGI. V shed 6 bases and J shed 4 bases, with 16 bases lying between them. The length of the CDR3 is 14 residues.